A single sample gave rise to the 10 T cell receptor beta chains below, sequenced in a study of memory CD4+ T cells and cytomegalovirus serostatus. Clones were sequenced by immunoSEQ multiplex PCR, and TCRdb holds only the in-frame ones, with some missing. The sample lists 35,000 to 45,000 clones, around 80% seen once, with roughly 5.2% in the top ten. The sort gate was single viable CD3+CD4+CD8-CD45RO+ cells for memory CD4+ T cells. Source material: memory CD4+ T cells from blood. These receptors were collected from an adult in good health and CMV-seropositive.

The CDR3 DNA follows: TGCGCCAGCAGCCAACGGACTAGCGGTTACGAGCAGTACTTC. Translation: CASSQRTSGYEQYF. The genes are TRBV4-3 and TRBJ2-7; 10 bases match TRBD2. V lost 2 bases and J lost 4; bases outside the gene matches: 2. This CDR3 comprises 14 residues. Germline CDR1 LGHNA, CDR2 YSLEER.

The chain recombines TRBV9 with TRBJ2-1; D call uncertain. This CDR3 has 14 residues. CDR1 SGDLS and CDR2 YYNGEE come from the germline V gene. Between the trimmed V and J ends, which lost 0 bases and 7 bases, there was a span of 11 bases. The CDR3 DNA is TGTGCCAGCAGCGTAGGGTTACTTGATAATGAGCAGTTCTTC. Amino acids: CASSVGLLDNEQFF. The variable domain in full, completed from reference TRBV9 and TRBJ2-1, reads DSGVTQTPKHLITATGQRVTLRCSPRSGDLSVYWYQQSLDQGLQFLIQYYNGEERAKGNILERFSAQQFPDLHSELNLSSLELGDSALYFCASSVGLLDNEQFFGPGTRLTVL.

CDR3 in DNA: TGTGCCAGCAGCTTATGGGGAGAGGAGGCTGAAGCTTTCTTT. Its translation is CASSLWGEEAEAFF. V is TRBV7-2 and J is TRBJ1-1; no reliable D call. The V end lost 2 bases, the J end lost 6 bases, and 13 bases lay between the germline ends. The CDR3 consists of 14 residues. The germline V gene encodes CDR1 SGHTA and CDR2 FQGNSA.

The CDR3 reads CASSSREEQFF. In DNA form, the CDR3 reads TGTGCCAGCAGTTCCCGGGAAGAGCAGTTCTTC. This sequence joins TRBV27 and TRBJ2-1, with D possibly being TRBD2 (5 bases). The CDR3 totals 11 residues. CDR1 and CDR2 from the germline V gene are MNHEY and SMNVEV (reference sequence). The V end was cut by 4 bases, the J end by 10 bases, with 8 bases between.

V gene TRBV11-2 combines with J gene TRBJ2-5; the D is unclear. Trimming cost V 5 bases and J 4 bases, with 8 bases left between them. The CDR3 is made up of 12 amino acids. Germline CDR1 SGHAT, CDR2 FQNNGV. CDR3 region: CASSLARETQYF. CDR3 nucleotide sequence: TGTGCCAGCAGCCTCGCCCGAGAGACCCAGTACTTC.

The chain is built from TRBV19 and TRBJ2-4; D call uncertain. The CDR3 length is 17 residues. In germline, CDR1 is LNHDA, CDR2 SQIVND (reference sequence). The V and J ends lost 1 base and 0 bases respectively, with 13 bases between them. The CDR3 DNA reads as TGTGCCAGTAGTATAGGCGCCAGGAACCTAGCCAAAAACATTCAGTACTTC. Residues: CASSIGARNLAKNIQYF.

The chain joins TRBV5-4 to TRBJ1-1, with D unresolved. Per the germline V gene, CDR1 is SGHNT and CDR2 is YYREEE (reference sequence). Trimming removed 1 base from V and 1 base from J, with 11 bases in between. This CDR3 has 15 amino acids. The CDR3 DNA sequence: TGTGCCAGCAGCTTGATTGGGATTCCGAACACTGAAGCTTTCTTT. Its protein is CASSLIGIPNTEAFF.

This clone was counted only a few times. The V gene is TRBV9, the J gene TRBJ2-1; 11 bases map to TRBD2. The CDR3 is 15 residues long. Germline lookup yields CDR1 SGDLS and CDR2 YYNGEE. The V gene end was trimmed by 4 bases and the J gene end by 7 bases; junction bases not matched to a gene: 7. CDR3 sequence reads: CASSTYSGRENEQFF. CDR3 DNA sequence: TGTGCCAGCAGCACGTATAGCGGGAGGGAGAATGAGCAGTTCTTC.

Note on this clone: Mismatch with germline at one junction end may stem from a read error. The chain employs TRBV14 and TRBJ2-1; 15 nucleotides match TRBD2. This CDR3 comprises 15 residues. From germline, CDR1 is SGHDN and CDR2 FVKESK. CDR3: CASSQAGLAGGPRIF. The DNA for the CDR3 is TGTGCCAGCAGCCAAGCCGGACTAGCGGGAGGGCCTAGGATCTTC.

The CDR3 coding sequence is TGCGCCAGCAGGGAGGCTGTAGGGGGTTCACCCCTCCACTTT. Translation gives CASREAVGGSPLHF. The J gene is TRBJ1-6, the V gene TRBV5-1; tentatively, D is TRBD1 (6 bases). The CDR3 totals 14 residues. Trimming took 5 bases from V and 9 from J, leaving 15 bases between them. Per germline, CDR1 SGHRS and CDR2 YFSETQ.